This TCR beta chain appears in the sequencing data of a study of CD8 T cells in ankylosing spondylitis. Study-level results: A TCR beta motif made of about eight highly homologous variants seemed typical of ankylosing spondylitis blood. Significantly higher representation of disease-linked clones was reported for matched ankylosing spondylitis synovial fluid.

Worth noting for this clonotype: Its specificity is unknown.

V gave up 3 bases and J gave up 0 bases, with 8 bases separating them. The CDR3 sequence is 14 residues long. Germline CDR1 MNHNS, CDR2 SASEGT. For TCR beta, libraries came from quantitative 5'-RACE with molecular barcodes. TCRdb re-called the 5' RACE reads with MiXCR, one entry per CDR3 protein. Among some 800,000 distinct CDR3 sequences listed, 12% were seen once. V gene TRBV6-1 combines with J gene TRBJ1-1; the D is unclear. The clonotype originates from a male donor with ankylosing spondylitis. Sequenced: blood, either unsorted or a sorted T cell fraction (not recorded which). CDR3 coding DNA: TGTGCCAGCAGTGAGCCGGCAATGAACACTGAAGCTTTCTTT. Encoded protein: CASSEPAMNTEAFF.